What follows describes a single TCR beta chain. The ends were cut back, 2 bases at V and 6 bases at J, with 8 bases in the middle. Germline values: CDR1 MGHRA, CDR2 YSYEKL. CDR3 length equals 13 residues. This sample is part of a study of shared clonotypes between healthy human individuals. Sequenced by immunoSEQ multiplex PCR; TCRdb stores in-frame clones only, minus some. The repertoire holds roughly 2,000,000 clones, with 80% to 95% as singletons. The naive CD8 fraction comprised CD45RO-negative cells positively selected for CCR7 and excluded terminally differentiated effector memory CD45RA+ cells. The study enrolled healthy HIV-negative adults without recent acute infections or vaccinations as donors.

This chain connects TRBV4-1 to TRBJ2-1; the D is unclear. Sample: naive CD8+ T cells from PBMCs. The source is a man aged 18 to 29 in good health. Some clones in this sample may be carry-over from other donors' samples. The CDR3: CASSQTRSNEQFF. CDR3 nucleotide sequence: TGCGCCAGCAGCCAAACACGATCCAATGAGCAGTTCTTC.